This T cell receptor (beta chain) was found in a study of T-cell reconstitution after alpha-beta-depleted transplantation in children. For TCRbeta, the library was prepared with unique molecular identifiers. TCRdb redid the calling of the PCR reads with MiXCR, one entry per CDR3 protein. The sample contains roughly 50,000 distinct CDR3 sequences, approximately 43% of which appear only once. Findings and caveats of the study: Some patients showed high day-60 TCRbeta diversity, which derived from surviving recipient T cells and thymic progenitors. One year post-transplant, T-cell counts and diversity were largely derived from T cells produced anew. By about two months after transplant, alpha-beta T cells reportedly arose from several hundred graft clones that had expanded.

A remark on this clonotype: Antigen unknown.

The V segment lost 1 base and the J segment 3 bases; nucleotides outside the gene matches: 5. This CDR3 region has 15 residues. Germline lookup yields CDR1 LGHNA and CDR2 YNFKEQ. This clonotype originated in a male patient younger than 18 who had a stem cell transplant for acute lymphoblastic leukemia, so the T cells may come from the graft donor. Material: PBMCs, mostly from graft donor cells, obtained 360 days after TCRalphabeta/CD19-depleted stem cell transplant. This chain uses TRBV4-2 with TRBJ2-7, with 8 nucleotides matching TRBD1. The DNA for the CDR3 is TGTGCCAGCAGCCAAGCACAGGGGGGCATCTACGAGCAGTACTTC. Its protein product is CASSQAQGGIYEQYF.